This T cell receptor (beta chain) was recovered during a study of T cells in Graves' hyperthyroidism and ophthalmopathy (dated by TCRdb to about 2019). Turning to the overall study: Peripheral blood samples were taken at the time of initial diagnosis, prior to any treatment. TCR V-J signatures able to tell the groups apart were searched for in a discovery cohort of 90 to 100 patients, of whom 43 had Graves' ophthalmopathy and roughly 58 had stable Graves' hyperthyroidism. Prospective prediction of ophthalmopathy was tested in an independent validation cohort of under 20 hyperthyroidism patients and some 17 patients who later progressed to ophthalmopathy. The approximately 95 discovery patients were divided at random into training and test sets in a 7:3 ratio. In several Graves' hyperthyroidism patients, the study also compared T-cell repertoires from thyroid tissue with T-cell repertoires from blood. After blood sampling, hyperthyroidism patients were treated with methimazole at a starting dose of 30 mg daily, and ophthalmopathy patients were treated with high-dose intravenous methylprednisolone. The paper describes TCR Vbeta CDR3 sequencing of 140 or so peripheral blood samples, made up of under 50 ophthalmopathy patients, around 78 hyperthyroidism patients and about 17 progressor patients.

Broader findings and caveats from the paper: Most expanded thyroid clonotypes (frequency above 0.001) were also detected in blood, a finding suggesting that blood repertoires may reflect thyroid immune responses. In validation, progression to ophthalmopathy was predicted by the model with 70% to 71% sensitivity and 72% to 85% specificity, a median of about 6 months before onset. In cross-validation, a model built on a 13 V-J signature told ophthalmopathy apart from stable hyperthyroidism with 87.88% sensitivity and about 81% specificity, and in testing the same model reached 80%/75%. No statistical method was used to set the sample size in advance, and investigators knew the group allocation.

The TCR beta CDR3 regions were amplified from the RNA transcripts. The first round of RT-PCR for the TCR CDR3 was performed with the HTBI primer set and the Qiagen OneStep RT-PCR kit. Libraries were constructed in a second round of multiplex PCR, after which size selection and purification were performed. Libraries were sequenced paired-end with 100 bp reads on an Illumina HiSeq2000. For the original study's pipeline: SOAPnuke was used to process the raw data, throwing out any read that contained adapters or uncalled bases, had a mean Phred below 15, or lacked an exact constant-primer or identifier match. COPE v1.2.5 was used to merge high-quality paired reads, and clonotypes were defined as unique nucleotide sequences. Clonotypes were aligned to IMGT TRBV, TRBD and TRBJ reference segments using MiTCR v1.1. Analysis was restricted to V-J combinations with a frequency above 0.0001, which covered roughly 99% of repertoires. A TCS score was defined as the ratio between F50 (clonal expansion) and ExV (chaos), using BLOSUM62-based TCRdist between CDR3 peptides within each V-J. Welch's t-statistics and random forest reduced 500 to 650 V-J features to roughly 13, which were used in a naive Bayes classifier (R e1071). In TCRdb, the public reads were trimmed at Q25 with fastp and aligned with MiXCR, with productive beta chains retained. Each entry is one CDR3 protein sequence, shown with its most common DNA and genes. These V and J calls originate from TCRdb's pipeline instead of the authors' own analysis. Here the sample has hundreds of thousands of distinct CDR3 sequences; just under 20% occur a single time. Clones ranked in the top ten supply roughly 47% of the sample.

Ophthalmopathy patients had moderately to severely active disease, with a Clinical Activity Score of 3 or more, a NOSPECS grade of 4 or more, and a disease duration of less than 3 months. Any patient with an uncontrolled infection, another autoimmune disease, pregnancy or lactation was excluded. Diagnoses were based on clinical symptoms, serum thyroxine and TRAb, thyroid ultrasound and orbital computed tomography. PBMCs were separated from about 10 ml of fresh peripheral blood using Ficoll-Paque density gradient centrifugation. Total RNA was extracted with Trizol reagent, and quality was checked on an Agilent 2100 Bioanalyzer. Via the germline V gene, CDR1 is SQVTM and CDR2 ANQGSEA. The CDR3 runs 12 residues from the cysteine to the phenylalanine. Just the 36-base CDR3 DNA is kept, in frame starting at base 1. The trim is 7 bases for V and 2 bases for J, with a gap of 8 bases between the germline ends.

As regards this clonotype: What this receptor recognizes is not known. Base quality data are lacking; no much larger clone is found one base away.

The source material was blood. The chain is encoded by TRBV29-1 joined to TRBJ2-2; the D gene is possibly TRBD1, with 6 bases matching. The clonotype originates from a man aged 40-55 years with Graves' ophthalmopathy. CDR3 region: CSAGQNTGELFF. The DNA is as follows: TGCAGCGCGGGACAAAACACCGGGGAGCTGTTTTTT.